The text below deals with one T cell receptor (beta chain). Some clones are missing from TCRdb's copy, which holds only in-frame ones; the method was immunoSEQ multiplex PCR. Of 91,000 or so clones listed, 85% to 90% are singletons. The data derive from a study of blood T cell repertoires in COVID-19. Across the study: Both acute and convalescent COVID-19 samples were obtained from the United States, Italy and Spain.

Germline assignment: CDR1 SGHTA and CDR2 FQGNSA. The V gene lost 5 bases and the J gene lost 4 bases, with 9 bases spanning the gap. The CDR3 consists of 13 residues. This receptor was taken from a human donor in a cohort sampled during active COVID-19. The sample taken for sequencing was peripheral blood. The chain recombines TRBV7-2 with TRBJ2-1; TRBD2 might be the D (6 bases). As DNA, the CDR3 is TGTGCCAGCAGCATGGGACTTTACAATGAGCAGTTCTTC. This translates into CASSMGLYNEQFF.